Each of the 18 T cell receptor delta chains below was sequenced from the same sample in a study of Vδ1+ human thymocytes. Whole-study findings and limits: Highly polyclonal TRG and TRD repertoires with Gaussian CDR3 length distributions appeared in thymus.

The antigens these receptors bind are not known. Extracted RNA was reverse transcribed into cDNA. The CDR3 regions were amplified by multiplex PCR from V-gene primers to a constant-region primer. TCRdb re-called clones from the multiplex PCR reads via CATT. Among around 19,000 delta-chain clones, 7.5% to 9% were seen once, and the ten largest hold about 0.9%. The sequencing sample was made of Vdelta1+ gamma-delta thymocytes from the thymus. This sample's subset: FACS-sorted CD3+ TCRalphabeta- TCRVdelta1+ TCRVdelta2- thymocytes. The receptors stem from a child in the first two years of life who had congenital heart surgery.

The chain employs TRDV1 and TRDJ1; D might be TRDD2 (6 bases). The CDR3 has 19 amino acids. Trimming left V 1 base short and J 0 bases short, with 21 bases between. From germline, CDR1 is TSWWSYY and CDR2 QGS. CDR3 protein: CALGEHGAYLPAYTDKLIF. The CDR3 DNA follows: TGTGCTCTTGGGGAACATGGGGCCTACCTTCCCGCGTACACCGATAAACTCATCTTT.

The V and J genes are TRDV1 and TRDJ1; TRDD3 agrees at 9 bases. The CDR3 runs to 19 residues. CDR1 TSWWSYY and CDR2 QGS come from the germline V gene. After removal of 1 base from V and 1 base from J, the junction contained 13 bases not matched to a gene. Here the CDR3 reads CALGEPLGVCWGITDKLIF. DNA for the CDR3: TGTGCTCTTGGGGAACCCCTTGGCGTCTGCTGGGGGATCACCGATAAACTCATCTTT.

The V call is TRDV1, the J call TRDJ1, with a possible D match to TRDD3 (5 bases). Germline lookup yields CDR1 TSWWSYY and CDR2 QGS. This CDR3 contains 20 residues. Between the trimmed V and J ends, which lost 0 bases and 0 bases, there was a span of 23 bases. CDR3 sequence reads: CALGELGPGLGGLHTDKLIF. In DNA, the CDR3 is TGTGCTCTTGGGGAACTAGGTCCTGGTCTCGGGGGGCTCCACACCGATAAACTCATCTTT.

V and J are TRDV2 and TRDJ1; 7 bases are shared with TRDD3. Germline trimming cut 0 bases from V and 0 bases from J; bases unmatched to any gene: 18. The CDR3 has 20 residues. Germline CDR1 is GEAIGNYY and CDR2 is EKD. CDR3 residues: CACDTGGYDAFPWYTDKLIF. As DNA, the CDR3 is TGTGCCTGTGACACCGGAGGATACGACGCGTTTCCGTGGTACACCGATAAACTCATCTTT.

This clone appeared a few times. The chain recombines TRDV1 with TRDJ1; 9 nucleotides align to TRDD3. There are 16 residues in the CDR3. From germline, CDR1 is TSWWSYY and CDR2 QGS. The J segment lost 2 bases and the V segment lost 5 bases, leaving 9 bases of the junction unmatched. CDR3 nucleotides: TGTGCTCTTGGGCCCACCGGCTGGGGGATGACCGATAAACTCATCTTT. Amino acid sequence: CALGPTGWGMTDKLIF.

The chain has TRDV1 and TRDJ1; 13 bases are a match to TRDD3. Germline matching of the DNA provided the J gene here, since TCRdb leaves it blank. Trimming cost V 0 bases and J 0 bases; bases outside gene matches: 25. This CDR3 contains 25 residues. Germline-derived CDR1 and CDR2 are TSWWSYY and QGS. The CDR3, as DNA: TGTGCTCTTGGGGAACTAGAGTCCATACCTACCTCTAGTACTGGGGGATACGCGTACACCGATAAACTCATCTTT. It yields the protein CALGELESIPTSSTGGYAYTDKLIF.

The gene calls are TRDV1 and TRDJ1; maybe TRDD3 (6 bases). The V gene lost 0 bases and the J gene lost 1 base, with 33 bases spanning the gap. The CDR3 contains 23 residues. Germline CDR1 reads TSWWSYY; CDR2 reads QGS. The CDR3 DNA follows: TGTGCTCTTGGGGAACTCTCTTACGTCTTAGGGGATCGAGTGGGAAAATTCACCGATAAACTCATCTTT. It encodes CALGELSYVLGDRVGKFTDKLIF.

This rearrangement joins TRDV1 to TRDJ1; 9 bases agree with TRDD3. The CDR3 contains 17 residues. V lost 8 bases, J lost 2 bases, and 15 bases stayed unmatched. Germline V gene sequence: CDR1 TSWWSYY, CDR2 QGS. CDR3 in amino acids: CALTPRTLGDITDKLIF. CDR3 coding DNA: TGTGCTCTTACCCCACGTACGTTGGGGGATATAACCGATAAACTCATCTTT.

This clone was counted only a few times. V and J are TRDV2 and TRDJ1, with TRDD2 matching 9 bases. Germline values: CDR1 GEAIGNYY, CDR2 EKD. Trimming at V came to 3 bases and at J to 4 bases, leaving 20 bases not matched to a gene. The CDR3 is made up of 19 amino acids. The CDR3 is CACDCAFLRPNTADDKLIF. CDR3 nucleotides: TGTGCCTGTGACTGTGCCTTCCTACGGCCCAATACTGCCGACGATAAACTCATCTTT.

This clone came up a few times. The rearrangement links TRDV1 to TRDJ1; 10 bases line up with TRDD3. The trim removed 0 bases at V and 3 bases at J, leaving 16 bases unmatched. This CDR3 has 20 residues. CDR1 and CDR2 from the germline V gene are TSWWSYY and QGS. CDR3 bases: TGTGCTCTTGGGGAACTTAGTGCGTACTGGGGGATCCGGTGCGCCGATAAACTCATCTTT. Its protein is CALGELSAYWGIRCADKLIF.

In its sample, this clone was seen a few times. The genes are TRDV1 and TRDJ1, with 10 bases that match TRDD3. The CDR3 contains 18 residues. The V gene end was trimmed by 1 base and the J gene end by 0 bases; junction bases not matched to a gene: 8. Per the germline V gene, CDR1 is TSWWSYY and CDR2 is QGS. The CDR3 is CALGEPYYWGIDTDKLIF. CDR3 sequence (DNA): TGTGCTCTTGGGGAACCTTACTACTGGGGGATCGACACCGATAAACTCATCTTT.

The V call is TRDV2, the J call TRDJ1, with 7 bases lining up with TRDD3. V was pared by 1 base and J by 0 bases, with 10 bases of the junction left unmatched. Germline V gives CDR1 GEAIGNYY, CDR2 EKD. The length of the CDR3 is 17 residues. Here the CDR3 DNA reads TGTGCCTGTGACACGGGAAAGGGATACCTGTACACCGATAAACTCATCTTT. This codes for CACDTGKGYLYTDKLIF.

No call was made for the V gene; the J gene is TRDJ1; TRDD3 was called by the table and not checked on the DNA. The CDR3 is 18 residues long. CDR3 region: CALGELGGGGFHTDKLIF. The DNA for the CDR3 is TGTGCTCTTGGGGAACTGGGGGGTGGGGGATTCCACACCGATAAACTCATCTTT.

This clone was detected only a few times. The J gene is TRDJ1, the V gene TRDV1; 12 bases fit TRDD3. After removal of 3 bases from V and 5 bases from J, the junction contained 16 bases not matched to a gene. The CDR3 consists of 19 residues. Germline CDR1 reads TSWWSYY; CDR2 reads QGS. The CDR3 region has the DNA TGTGCTCTTGGGGATCATTCCAGTCCCGTACTGGGGGATACAGATAAACTCATCTTT. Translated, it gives CALGDHSSPVLGDTDKLIF.

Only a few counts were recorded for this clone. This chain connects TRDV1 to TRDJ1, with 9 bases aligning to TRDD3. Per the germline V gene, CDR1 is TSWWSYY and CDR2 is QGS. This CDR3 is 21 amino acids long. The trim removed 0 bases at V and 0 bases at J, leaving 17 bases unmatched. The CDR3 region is CALGELGRLGDLLQYTDKLIF. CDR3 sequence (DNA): TGTGCTCTTGGGGAACTTGGAAGACTGGGGGACCTGCTCCAGTACACCGATAAACTCATCTTT.

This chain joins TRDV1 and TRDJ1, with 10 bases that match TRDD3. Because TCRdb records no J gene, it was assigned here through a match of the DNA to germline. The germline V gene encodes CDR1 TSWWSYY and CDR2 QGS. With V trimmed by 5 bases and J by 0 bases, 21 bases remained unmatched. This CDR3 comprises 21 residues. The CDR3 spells CALGNTPTWGSTGGYTDKLIF. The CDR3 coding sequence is TGTGCTCTTGGGAATACGCCCACATGGGGGTCTACTGGGGGATACACCGATAAACTCATCTTT.

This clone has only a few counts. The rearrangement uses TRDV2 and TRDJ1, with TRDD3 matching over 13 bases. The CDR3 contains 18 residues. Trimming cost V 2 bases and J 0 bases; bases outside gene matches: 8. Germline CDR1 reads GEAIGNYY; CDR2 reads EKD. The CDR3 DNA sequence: TGTGCCTGTGACAAGCTTAAACTGGGGGATACGTACACCGATAAACTCATCTTT. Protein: CACDKLKLGDTYTDKLIF.

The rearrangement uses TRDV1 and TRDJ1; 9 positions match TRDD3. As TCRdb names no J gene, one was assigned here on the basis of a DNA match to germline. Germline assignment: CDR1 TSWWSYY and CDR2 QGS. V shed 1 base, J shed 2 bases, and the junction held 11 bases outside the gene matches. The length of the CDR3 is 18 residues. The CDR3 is CALGEQAGSLGDTDKLIF. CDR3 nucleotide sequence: TGTGCTCTTGGGGAACAGGCGGGGAGCCTGGGGGATACCGATAAACTCATCTTT.